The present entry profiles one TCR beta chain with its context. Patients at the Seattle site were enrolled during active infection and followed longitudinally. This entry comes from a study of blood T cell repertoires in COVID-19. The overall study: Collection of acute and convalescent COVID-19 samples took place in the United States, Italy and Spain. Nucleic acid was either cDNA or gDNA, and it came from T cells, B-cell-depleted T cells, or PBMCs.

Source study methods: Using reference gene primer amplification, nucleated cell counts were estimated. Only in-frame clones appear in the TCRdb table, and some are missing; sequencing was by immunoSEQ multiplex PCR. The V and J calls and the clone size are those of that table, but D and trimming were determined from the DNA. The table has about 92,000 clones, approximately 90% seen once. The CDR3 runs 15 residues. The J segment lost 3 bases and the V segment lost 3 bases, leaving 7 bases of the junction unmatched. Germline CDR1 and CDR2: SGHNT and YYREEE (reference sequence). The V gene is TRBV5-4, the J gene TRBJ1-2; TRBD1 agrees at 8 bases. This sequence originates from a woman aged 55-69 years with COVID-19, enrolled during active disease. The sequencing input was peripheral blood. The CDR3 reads CASSSLGTGDYGYTF. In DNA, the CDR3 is TGTGCCAGCAGCTCACTCGGGACAGGAGACTATGGCTACACCTTC.